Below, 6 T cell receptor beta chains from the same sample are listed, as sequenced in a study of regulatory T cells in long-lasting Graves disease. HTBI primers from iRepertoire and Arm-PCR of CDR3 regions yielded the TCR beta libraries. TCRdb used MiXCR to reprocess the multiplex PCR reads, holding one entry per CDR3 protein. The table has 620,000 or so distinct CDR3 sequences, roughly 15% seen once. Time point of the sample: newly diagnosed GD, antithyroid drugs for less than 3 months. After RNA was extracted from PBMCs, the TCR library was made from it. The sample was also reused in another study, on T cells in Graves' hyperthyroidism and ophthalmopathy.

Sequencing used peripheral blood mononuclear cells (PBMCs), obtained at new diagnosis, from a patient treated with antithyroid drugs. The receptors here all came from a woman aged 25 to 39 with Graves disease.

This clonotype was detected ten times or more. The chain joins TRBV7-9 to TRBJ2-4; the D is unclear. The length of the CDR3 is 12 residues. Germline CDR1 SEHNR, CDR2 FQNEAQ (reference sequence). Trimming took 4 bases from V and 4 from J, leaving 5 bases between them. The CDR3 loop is CASSSLKNIQYF. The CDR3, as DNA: TGTGCCAGCAGCTCCCTTAAAAACATTCAGTACTTC. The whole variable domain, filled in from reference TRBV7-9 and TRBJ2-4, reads DTGVSQNPRHKITKRGQNVTFRCDPISEHNRLYWYRQTLGQGPEFLTYFQNEAQLEKSRLLSDRFSAERPKGSFSTLEIQRTEQGDSAMYLCASSSLKNIQYFGAGTRLSVL.

The CDR3 DNA follows: TGTGCCAGCAGCTTAGACGCAGGTCTGGGCTACACCTTC. Its protein product is CASSLDAGLGYTF. The chain links TRBV7-9 to TRBJ1-2; D remains ambiguous. Germline CDR1 SEHNR, CDR2 FQNEAQ (reference sequence). Trimming pared 1 base from V and 8 bases from J, leaving 11 bases between. The CDR3 contains 13 residues.

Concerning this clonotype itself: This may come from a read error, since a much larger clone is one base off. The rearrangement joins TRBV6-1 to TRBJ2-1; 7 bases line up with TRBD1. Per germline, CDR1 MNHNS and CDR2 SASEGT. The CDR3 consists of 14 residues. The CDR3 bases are TGTGCCAGTGACCGGGACAGCACCTACAATGGGCAGTTCTTC. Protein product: CASDRDSTYNGQFF.

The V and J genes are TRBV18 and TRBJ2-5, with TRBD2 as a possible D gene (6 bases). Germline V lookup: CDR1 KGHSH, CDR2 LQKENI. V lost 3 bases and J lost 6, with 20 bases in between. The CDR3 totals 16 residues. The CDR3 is CASSPGTGVIKKTQYF. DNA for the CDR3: TGTGCCAGCTCACCGGGGACGGGGGTGATCAAGAAGACCCAGTACTTC.

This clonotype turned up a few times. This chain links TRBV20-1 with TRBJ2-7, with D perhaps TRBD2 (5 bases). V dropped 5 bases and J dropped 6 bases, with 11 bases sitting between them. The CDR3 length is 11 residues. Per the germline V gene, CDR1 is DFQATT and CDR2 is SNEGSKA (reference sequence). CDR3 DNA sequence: TGCAGTGCTCCAGACTACGGCGAGCAGTACTTC. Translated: CSAPDYGEQYF.

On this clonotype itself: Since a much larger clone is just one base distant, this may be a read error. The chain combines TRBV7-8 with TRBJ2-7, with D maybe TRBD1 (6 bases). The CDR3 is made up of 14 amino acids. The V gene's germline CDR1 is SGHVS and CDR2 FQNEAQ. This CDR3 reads CASSLGVGAYERYF. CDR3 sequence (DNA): TGTGCCAGCAGTCTGGGCGTGGGGGCCTACGAGCGGTACTTC.